This T cell receptor beta chain was profiled in a study of shared clonotypes between healthy human individuals. Overall study results and limits: When naive CD4 clonotypes were compared across a few donors, approximately 4.9% were shared.

The data were produced by immunoSEQ multiplex PCR, yet TCRdb's version contains in-frame clones alone and is incomplete. Among 1,500,000 or so clones listed, roughly 96% were seen once. The CDR3 extends over 17 amino acids. The germline gives CDR1 MDHEN, CDR2 SYDVKM. V lost 2 bases and J lost 2; bases outside the gene matches: 4. Everyone who donated was a Caucasian adult who lived in Nashville, Tennessee. Splitting the CD4+ cells yielded a CD45RA+ naive subset and a CD45RA-negative memory subset. On this clone: Its antigen is as yet unknown.

The chain couples TRBV28 to TRBJ2-2; 11 nucleotides line up with TRBD2. Material: naive CD4+ T cells sorted from blood. The subset here: CD45RA+ positively selected. This sequence originates from a man aged 25 to 45 in good health. For the CDR3, the DNA is TGTGCCAGCAGTTTAGAGGGACTAGCGGAAAACACCGGGGAGCTGTTTTTT. Translation: CASSLEGLAENTGELFF.